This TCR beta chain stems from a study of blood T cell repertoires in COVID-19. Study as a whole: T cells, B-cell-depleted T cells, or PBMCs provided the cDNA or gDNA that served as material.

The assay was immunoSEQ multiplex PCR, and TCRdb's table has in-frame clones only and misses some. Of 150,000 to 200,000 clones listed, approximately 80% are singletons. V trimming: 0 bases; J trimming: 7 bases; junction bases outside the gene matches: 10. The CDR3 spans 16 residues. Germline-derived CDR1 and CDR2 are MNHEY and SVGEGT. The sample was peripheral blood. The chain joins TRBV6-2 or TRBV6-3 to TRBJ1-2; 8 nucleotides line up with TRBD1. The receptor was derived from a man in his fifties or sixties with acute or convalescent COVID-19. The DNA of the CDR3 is TGTGCCAGCAGTTACTCCCCGATCCAGGGGGCGTTTGGCTACACCTTC. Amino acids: CASSYSPIQGAFGYTF.